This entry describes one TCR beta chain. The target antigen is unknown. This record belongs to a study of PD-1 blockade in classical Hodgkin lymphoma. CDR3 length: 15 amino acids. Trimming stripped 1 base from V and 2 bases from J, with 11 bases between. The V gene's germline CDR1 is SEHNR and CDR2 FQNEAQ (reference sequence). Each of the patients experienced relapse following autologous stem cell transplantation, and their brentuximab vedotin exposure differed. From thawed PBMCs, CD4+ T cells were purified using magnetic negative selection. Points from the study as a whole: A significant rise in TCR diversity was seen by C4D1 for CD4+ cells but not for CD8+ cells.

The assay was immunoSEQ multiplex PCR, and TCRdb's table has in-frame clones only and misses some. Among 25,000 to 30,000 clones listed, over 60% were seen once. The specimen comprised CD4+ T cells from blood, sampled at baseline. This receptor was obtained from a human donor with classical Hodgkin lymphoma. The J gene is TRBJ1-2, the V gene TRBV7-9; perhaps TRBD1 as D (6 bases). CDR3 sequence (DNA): TGTGCCAGCAGCTTAGGCCCTCAGGGGAACTATGGCTACACCTTC. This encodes CASSLGPQGNYGYTF.